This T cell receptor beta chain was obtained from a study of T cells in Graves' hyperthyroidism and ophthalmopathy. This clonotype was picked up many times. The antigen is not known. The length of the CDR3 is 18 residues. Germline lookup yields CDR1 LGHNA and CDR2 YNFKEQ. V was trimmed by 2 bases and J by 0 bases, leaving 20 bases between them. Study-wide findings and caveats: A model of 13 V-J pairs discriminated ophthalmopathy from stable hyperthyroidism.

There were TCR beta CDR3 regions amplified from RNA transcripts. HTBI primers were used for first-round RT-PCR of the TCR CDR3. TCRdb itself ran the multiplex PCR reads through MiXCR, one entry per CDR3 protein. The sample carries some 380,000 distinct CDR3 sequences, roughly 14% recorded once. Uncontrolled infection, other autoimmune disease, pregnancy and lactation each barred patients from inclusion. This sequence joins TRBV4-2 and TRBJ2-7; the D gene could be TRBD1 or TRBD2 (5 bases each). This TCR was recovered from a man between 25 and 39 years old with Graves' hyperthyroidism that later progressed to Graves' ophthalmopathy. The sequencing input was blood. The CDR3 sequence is CASSQRDGSESTSYEQYF. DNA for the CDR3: TGTGCCAGCAGCCAAAGGGACGGGTCGGAGTCAACCTCCTACGAGCAGTACTTC.